Following are 8 T cell receptor beta chains from one sample sequenced in a study of blood T cells in healthy people across ages. A second PCR of about 7 to 12 cycles used a sample-barcoded 5' primer and a J-beta primer mix. TCRdb re-analysed the 5' RACE reads in MiXCR, keeping a single row per CDR3 protein. Altogether 700,000 or so distinct CDR3 sequences are present, about 20% being singletons, with the ten largest covering less than 25%. The sample consisted of blood. The receptors shown here come from a man in his sixties or seventies in good health.

This clonotype was picked up a small number of times. The chain has TRBV12-3 or TRBV12-4 and TRBJ2-6, with TRBD1 as a possible D gene (5 bases). There are 15 residues in the CDR3. V was clipped by 5 bases and J by 0 bases, with 8 bases between them. The CDR3 spells CASSEGDSGANVLTF. The CDR3 coding sequence is TGTGCCAGCAGTGAAGGGGACTCTGGGGCCAACGTCCTGACTTTC.

The V and J genes are TRBV6-1 and TRBJ2-1; 7 bases align to TRBD1. The V and J ends lost 10 bases and 4 bases, in that order; junction bases with no gene match: 10. CDR3 length: 14 residues. Germline lookup yields CDR1 MNHNS and CDR2 SASEGT. The CDR3 DNA sequence: TGTGCCATCTCCGGGACAGAAGATTACAATGAGCAGTTCTTC. It encodes CAISGTEDYNEQFF.

The chain uses TRBV3-1 and TRBJ2-5, with D perhaps matching TRBD1 (5 bases). The DNA end is more similar to TRBJ2-7, so the J call may be wrong. Germline V gives CDR1 LGHDT, CDR2 YNNKEL (reference sequence). CDR3 size: 14 residues. CDR3 residues: CASSQDAGPGEQYF. The CDR3 bases are TGTGCCAGCAGCCAAGATGCAGGGCCTGGCGAGCAGTACTTC.

In its sample, this clonotype was seen many times. The chain recombines TRBV12-3 or TRBV12-4 with TRBJ2-4; 7 bases fit TRBD1. This CDR3 contains 13 residues. With 6 bases clipped from V and 6 bases from J, the junction kept 5 bases outside the gene matches. The CDR3 spells CASSRTGPNIQYF. CDR3 nucleotides: TGTGCCAGCAGCCGGACAGGCCCAAACATTCAGTACTTC.

This clonotype was recorded a few times. The rearrangement joins TRBV6-2 or TRBV6-3 to TRBJ2-5; 10 bases are shared with TRBD1. The better agreement between TRBJ2-7 and the DNA end casts doubt on the J call. Germline V gene sequence: CDR1 MNHEY, CDR2 SVGEGT. CDR3 length equals 15 residues. CDR3: CASSRTGTGDHEQYF. The DNA for the CDR3 is TGTGCCAGCAGTCGAACCGGGACAGGGGATCACGAGCAGTACTTC.

The chain uses TRBV7-9 and TRBJ1-2, with 7 bases lining up with TRBD1. The germline V gene encodes CDR1 SEHNR and CDR2 FQNEAQ (reference sequence). J was trimmed by 8 bases and V by 5 bases; bases with no gene match: 11. The CDR3 runs to 14 residues. The CDR3 DNA follows: TGTGCCAGCAGCGTCGACAGGGTGACGATGGGCTACACCTTC. Translating gives CASSVDRVTMGYTF. Full variable domain (remainder filled in from reference TRBV7-9 and TRBJ1-2): DTGVSQNPRHKITKRGQNVTFRCDPISEHNRLYWYRQTLGQGPEFLTYFQNEAQLEKSRLLSDRFSAERPKGSFSTLEIQRTEQGDSAMYLCASSVDRVTMGYTFGSGTRLTVV.

A few counts support this clonotype. The chain uses TRBV20-1 and TRBJ1-5; 10 bases agree with TRBD1. V shed 4 bases and J 2 bases; nucleotides not matched to a gene: 5. The germline gives CDR1 DFQATT, CDR2 SNEGSKA (reference sequence). CDR3 length: 15 residues. In nucleotides, the CDR3 is TGCAGTGCTATTTCCGGGACAGGGGGCAATCAGCCCCAGCATTTT. It is translated as CSAISGTGGNQPQHF.

With regard to this clonotype: One end of the junction varies from germline; a read error may be responsible. The rearrangement links TRBV6-5 to TRBJ2-1; no definite D call. Looked up from germline, CDR1 is MNHEY and CDR2 is SVGAGI. CDR3 length equals 15 residues. The CDR3 DNA follows: TGTGCCAGCAGTTTCGGGCTGAGCTCCTACAATGAGCGGTTCTTC. It encodes CASSFGLSSYNERFF.